A selection of T cell receptor beta chains follows, all from one sample in a study of shared clonotypes between healthy human individuals. Data came from immunoSEQ multiplex PCR; TCRdb stores just in-frame clones and leaves some out. The profile covers some 790,000 clones, with just under 75% appearing a single time and under 2% taken by the ten largest. The source material was memory CD4+ T cells sorted from blood. The receptors stem from a woman in her 30s in good health. CDR3s include the opening cysteine and the closing phenylalanine or tryptophan. The D gene is left open where the match is weak. A clone size is listed for some rows: how often the clone was seen (once, few, many), or a class if it is expanded.

d_call | clone_size | j_call | v_call | cdr3_nt | cdr3_aa
. | . | TRBJ2-1 | TRBV19 | TGTGCCAGTAGTGTGAAAGGGTCCTACAATGAGCAGTTCTTC | CASSVKGSYNEQFF
. | . | TRBJ2-7 | TRBV12-2 | TGTGCAAGTCGCTTAGAGGTGGCACAGGAACGTCCCTCCGAGCAGTACTTC | CASRLEVAQERPSEQYF
TRBD2 | . | TRBJ2-7 | TRBV18 | TGTGCCAGCTCAGCAACGGGGGGGCATCGGTACGAGCAGTACTTC | CASSATGGHRYEQYF
. | . | TRBJ2-2 | TRBV5-1 | TGCGCCAGCAACCCGGGGCTGAACACCGGGGAGCTGTTTTTT | CASNPGLNTGELFF
TRBD2 | . | TRBJ2-1 | TRBV14 | TGTGCCAGCAGCCAAGTAGCGGGAGGGCCTTTAACTGAGCAGTTCTTC | CASSQVAGGPLTEQFF
TRBD1 | few | TRBJ2-7 | TRBV5-1 | TGCGCCAGCAGCCCCGACAGGGGGGGCTACGAGCAGTACTTC | CASSPDRGGYEQYF
. | . | TRBJ1-2 | TRBV6-1 | TGTGCCAGCAAAGGCGGGCGCCTTGGCTACACCTTC | CASKGGRLGYTF
. | . | TRBJ2-7 | TRBV15 | TGTGCCACCAGCAGCGGCCGCGGGAACGAGCAGTACTTC | CATSSGRGNEQYF
. | . | TRBJ2-1 | TRBV7-8 | TGTGCCAGCAGCAACCGGGAGTCTTTTTTCATTGAGCAGTTCTTC | CASSNRESFFIEQFF
. | . | TRBJ1-2 | TRBV25-1 | TGTGCCAGCAGTGAAGGGACATCCCCAGATGGCTACACCTTC | CASSEGTSPDGYTF
. | . | TRBJ2-1 | TRBV5-1 | TGCGCCAGCAGCCTGACAGGTGGTGACAATGAGCAGTTCTTC | CASSLTGGDNEQFF
. | . | TRBJ1-6 | TRBV28 | TGTGCCAGCAACTGGCGGAATTCACCCCTCCACTTT | CASNWRNSPLHF
TRBD1 | . | TRBJ1-2 | TRBV10-3 | TGTGCCATCAGAGCGAGACAGGGGAGGGGCTATGGCTACACCTTC | CAIRARQGRGYGYTF
. | . | TRBJ2-5 | TRBV9 | TGTGCCAGCAGCGCCCAGGGGAGGGAGACCCAGTACTTC | CASSAQGRETQYF
TRBD2 | . | TRBJ2-7 | TRBV6-6 | TGTGCCAGCAGTTTTTTAGCGGGAGGGTCCTACGAGCAGTACTTC | CASSFLAGGSYEQYF
. | . | TRBJ2-2 | TRBV25-1 | TGTGCCAGCAGCGAAGTAAACACCGGGGAGCTGTTTTTT | CASSEVNTGELFF
TRBD2 | . | TRBJ2-1 | TRBV2 | TGTGCCAGCGGGTGGCTAGCGGGGGTAAATGAGCAGTTCTTC | CASGWLAGVNEQFF
. | few | TRBJ1-1 | TRBV5-5 | TGTGCCAGCAGGCCGGGGGGTTCGCGCTTTACTGAAGCTTTCTTT | CASRPGGSRFTEAFF
. | . | TRBJ1-4 | TRBV6-6 | TGTGCCAGCAGTTCGACAGCTTACAATGAAAAACTGTTTTTT | CASSSTAYNEKLFF
TRBD1 | . | TRBJ2-3 | TRBV10-3 | TGTGCCATCAGAGGGACAGGGAGCACAGATACGCAGTATTTT | CAIRGTGSTDTQYF
. | . | TRBJ2-2 | TRBV18 | TGTGCCAGCTCACCAAGCAGGAACACCGGGGAGCTGTTTTTT | CASSPSRNTGELFF
TRBD1 | many | TRBJ1-2 | TRBV5-1 | TGCGCCAGCAGCTTGGGGACAGGTTTTGGCTACACCTTC | CASSLGTGFGYTF
. | . | TRBJ2-3 | TRBV5-6 | TGTGCCAGCAGCCCCGATGGGGGCAACACAGATACGCAGTATTTT | CASSPDGGNTDTQYF
. | . | TRBJ2-6 | TRBV18 | TGTGCCAGCTCAGAGAGCAGGGACTCTGGGGCCAACGTCCTGACTTTC | CASSESRDSGANVLTF
TRBD1 | few | TRBJ2-2 | TRBV15 | TGTGCCACCAGAACAGGGGAAACCGGGGAGCTGTTTTTT | CATRTGETGELFF
. | . | TRBJ2-7 | TRBV7-2 | TGTGCCAGCAGCCCATTCGTCGGGGCTTACGAGCAGTACTTC | CASSPFVGAYEQYF
TRBD1 | . | TRBJ1-2 | TRBV19 | TGTGCCAGTAGTAAACAGGGGCCTCCTGGCTACACCTTC | CASSKQGPPGYTF
. | . | TRBJ1-1 | TRBV18 | TGTGCCAGCTCAGACCGGTCGGCTGGGGGTACTGAAGCTTTCTTT | CASSDRSAGGTEAFF
. | . | TRBJ1-2 | TRBV6-5 | TGTGCCAGCAGAAAGACCCTCGGGAAAAACTATGGCTACACCTTC | CASRKTLGKNYGYTF
TRBD1 | . | TRBJ2-7 | TRBV18 | TGTGCCAGCTCGCCCGGGACAGGTTACCACGAGCAGTACTTC | CASSPGTGYHEQYF
. | few | TRBJ1-2 | TRBV28 | TGTGCCAGCAGTTCGGGGACTAACTATGGCTACACCTTC | CASSSGTNYGYTF
TRBD1 | . | TRBJ1-1 | TRBV4-1 | TGCGCCAGCAGCTTCACCCCGGGACAGCGGGCCGTTGTGAACACTGAAGCTTTCTTT | CASSFTPGQRAVVNTEAFF
. | . | TRBJ2-7 | TRBV4-1 | TGCGCCAGCAGCCAAGGATCGGGGCCTAGCTCCTACGAGCAGTACTTC | CASSQGSGPSSYEQYF
. | few | TRBJ1-1 | TRBV18 | TGTGCCAGCTCACCCTCCAGGGGTCCGTCATTGACTTTCTTT | CASSPSRGPSLTFF
. | . | TRBJ1-5 | TRBV19 | TGTGCCAGTAGTATAGGAGGGGTAAGCAATCAGCCCCAGCATTTT | CASSIGGVSNQPQHF
TRBD2 | . | TRBJ2-1 | TRBV19 | TGTGCCACTCAGGGACTATACATTGAGCAGTTCTTC | CATQGLYIEQFF
TRBD2 | . | TRBJ2-1 | TRBV19 | TGTGCCAGTACCGACAGAGCTAGCGGGAGGTATGAGCAGTTCTTC | CASTDRASGRYEQFF
. | . | TRBJ1-3 | TRBV9 | TGTGCCAGCAGCGTCTACCAGCGGAGCTCTGGAAACACCATATATTTT | CASSVYQRSSGNTIYF
TRBD2 | . | TRBJ2-3 | TRBV7-2 | TGTGCCAGCAGTCCGATCGGGACTAGCCTCACAGATACGCAGTATTTT | CASSPIGTSLTDTQYF
. | few | TRBJ1-5 | TRBV9 | TGTGCCAGCAGCGTAGACCCGACAGCGAATCAGCCCCAGCATTTT | CASSVDPTANQPQHF
. | . | TRBJ2-7 | TRBV11-3 | TGTGCCAGCAGCCTGTCCGGGACTTCCGGGCCCTACGAGCAGTACTTC | CASSLSGTSGPYEQYF
. | . | TRBJ2-5 | TRBV7-8 | TGTGCCAGCAGACTGGGGGGCAGGGGAAGGACCCAGTACTTC | CASRLGGRGRTQYF